Listed below are T cell receptor beta chains from one sample, sequenced in a study of blood T cells in healthy people across ages. In TCRdb, the 5' RACE reads were re-called with MiXCR into one record per CDR3 protein. The sample includes about 750,000 distinct CDR3 sequences, about 53% of them seen just once. Sequenced: blood. These TCRs come from a man at least 80 years old in good health. Each CDR3 is given with its conserved first and last residue. The order of the fields is V gene, CDR3 protein.

v_call: TRBV9
cdr3_aa: CASSPRTSGSRTRRDEQYF

v_call: TRBV29-1
cdr3_aa: CSVTGTSGTSSSNEQFF

v_call: TRBV6-1
cdr3_aa: CASSVTTSSYEQYF

v_call: TRBV4-1
cdr3_aa: CASSQPGTAEPQHF

v_call: TRBV12-3/TRBV12-4
cdr3_aa: CASSPLGYGYTF

v_call: TRBV29-1
cdr3_aa: CSGGGGYGYTF

v_call: TRBV29-1
cdr3_aa: CSVRDLRSYEQYF

v_call: TRBV5-1
cdr3_aa: CASSLGLGGWYEQYF

v_call: TRBV6-5
cdr3_aa: CASSYRLAGSTDTQYF

v_call: TRBV6-2/TRBV6-3
cdr3_aa: CASSPTGRYAYF

v_call: TRBV29-1
cdr3_aa: CSVVRGRGGYTF

v_call: TRBV28
cdr3_aa: CASSVRDRGHRYAYF

v_call: TRBV30
cdr3_aa: CAWSRGSNEQFF

v_call: TRBV7-9
cdr3_aa: CASSLAAGMGNQPQHF

v_call: TRBV12-5
cdr3_aa: CASGLVLASEQFF

v_call: TRBV10-3
cdr3_aa: CAISGQAEETQYF

v_call: TRBV12-3/TRBV12-4
cdr3_aa: CASSSGGPNEQFF

v_call: TRBV27
cdr3_aa: CASSFARDSPYEQYF

v_call: TRBV12-3/TRBV12-4
cdr3_aa: CASSRRTGPGTEAFF

v_call: TRBV20-1
cdr3_aa: CSARDEVSYEQYF

v_call: TRBV18
cdr3_aa: CASSLFPASGGSNEQFF

v_call: TRBV12-3/TRBV12-4
cdr3_aa: CASSFPESSYNEQFF

v_call: TRBV20-1
cdr3_aa: CSAAPLGTSWTDTQYF

v_call: TRBV12-3/TRBV12-4
cdr3_aa: CASSRKAGYEQYF

v_call: TRBV11-2
cdr3_aa: CGSMLHNEQFF

v_call: TRBV5-1
cdr3_aa: CASSFWTTSYEQYF

v_call: TRBV7-2
cdr3_aa: CASSFADRGRGNYGYTF